The 21 T cell receptor beta chains given below trace back to one sample, sequenced in a study of blood T cell repertoires in COVID-19. Sequencing was performed with immunoSEQ multiplex PCR; in TCRdb, only in-frame clones are kept and a portion is missing. The sample carries roughly 150,000 clones, 85% to 90% recorded once. The sequenced material came from peripheral blood. The receptors originated from a man in his sixties with active or convalescent COVID-19.

This clone appeared many times. The rearrangement links TRBV4-2 to TRBJ1-6; D is undetermined. The CDR3 is 16 amino acids. CDR1 and CDR2 from the germline V gene are LGHNA and YNFKEQ. Trimming pared 1 base from V and 7 bases from J, leaving 14 bases between. CDR3 sequence (DNA): TGTGCCAGCAGCCAAGTAGATTCCAGCGAGAATTCACCCCTCCACTTT. This translates into CASSQVDSSENSPLHF.

By share, this clone counts as medium-sized (0.01 to 0.1%). V usage is TRBV4-3 and J usage is TRBJ2-3; TRBD2 agrees at 11 bases. Germline V CDR1 and CDR2: LGHNA, YSLEER. CDR3 length: 20 amino acids. The junction had 17 bases not matched to a gene; V was cut back by 4 bases and J by 2 bases. This chain's CDR3 is CASSPSRSTSGGPLTDTQYF. The CDR3 region has the DNA TGCGCCAGCAGCCCGTCTAGGTCCACTAGCGGGGGCCCCCTCACAGATACGCAGTATTTT.

This sequence joins TRBV19 and TRBJ1-5; TRBD1 aligns across 7 bases. The J segment lost 7 bases and the V segment lost 4 bases, leaving 13 bases of the junction unmatched. The CDR3 runs to 16 residues. Germline V gives CDR1 LNHDA, CDR2 SQIVND (reference sequence). CDR3 sequence: CASSKGGGGNGQPQHF. The CDR3 DNA reads as TGTGCCAGTAGTAAAGGTGGAGGGGGCAATGGGCAGCCCCAGCATTTT.

The table lists this clone with a few counts. The chain is built from TRBV20-1 and TRBJ1-1; 7 nucleotides align to TRBD1. J gave up 4 bases and V 3 bases, and 5 bases lay outside the gene matches. CDR1 is DFQATT, CDR2 SNEGSKA, per germline (reference sequence). This CDR3 region has 13 residues. The CDR3: CSASNRGGTEAFF. CDR3 bases: TGCAGTGCTAGTAACAGGGGTGGCACTGAAGCTTTCTTT.

The J gene is TRBJ1-6, the V gene TRBV5-1; 7 bases are a match to TRBD1. The germline V gene has CDR1 SGHRS and CDR2 YFSETQ. V dropped 0 bases and J dropped 7; count of bases not matched to a gene: 4. CDR3 size: 15 residues. The CDR3 loop reads CASSLGGTANSPLHF. CDR3 DNA sequence: TGCGCCAGCAGCTTGGGAGGGACAGCCAATTCACCCCTCCACTTT.

In DNA form, the CDR3 reads TGTGCCAGCAGCTGGAACCGGGAAGCGAGTTCACCCCTCCACTTT. Amino acid sequence: CASSWNREASSPLHF. The chain carries TRBV5-4 and TRBJ1-6; D gene unclear. CDR3 length equals 15 residues. Germline V gives CDR1 SGHNT, CDR2 YYREEE (reference sequence). The V and J ends lost 3 bases and 9 bases respectively, with 16 bases between them.

This sequence joins TRBV28 and TRBJ1-6; 8 nucleotides align to TRBD1. With V trimmed by 11 bases and J by 5 bases, 5 bases remained unmatched. Looked up from germline, CDR1 is MDHEN and CDR2 is SYDVKM. This CDR3 contains 13 residues. The CDR3 DNA sequence: TGTGCCGGCCGGACAGGGAATAATTCACCCCTCCACTTT. This encodes CAGRTGNNSPLHF.

The chain combines TRBV28 with TRBJ1-3; 8 nucleotides match TRBD1. The V segment lost 0 bases and the J segment 0 bases; nucleotides outside the gene matches: 4. CDR3 length: 17 residues. Germline lookup yields CDR1 MDHEN and CDR2 SYDVKM. In DNA form, the CDR3 reads TGTGCCAGCAGTTTATGGGGGACAGGCGTCTCTGGAAACACCATATATTTT. Amino acids: CASSLWGTGVSGNTIYF.

The chain carries TRBV28 and TRBJ1-2; TRBD1 aligns across 9 bases. J was trimmed by 6 bases and V by 6 bases; bases with no gene match: 11. The CDR3 runs 15 residues. CDR1 and CDR2 from the germline V gene are MDHEN and SYDVKM. The CDR3 DNA follows: TGTGCCAGCAGCTTTCCGGGACAGGGATTTGATGGCTACACCTTC. Translated, it gives CASSFPGQGFDGYTF.

The J gene is TRBJ2-2, the V gene TRBV6-5; TRBD1 is a possible D gene (5 bases). Germline V lookup: CDR1 MNHEY, CDR2 SVGAGI. The V and J ends lost 3 bases and 7 bases respectively, with 6 bases between them. The CDR3 covers 12 residues. The CDR3 is CASSYRGGELFF. The CDR3 DNA follows: TGTGCCAGCAGTTATAGGGGCGGGGAGCTGTTTTTT.

This clone occurred once. V gene TRBV12-3 or TRBV12-4 combines with J gene TRBJ2-7; no clear D. Trimming took off 3 bases at V and 2 bases at J, with 8 bases between the two ends. The CDR3 has 13 amino acids. The CDR3 loop reads CASSFKQTYEQYF. The CDR3 nucleotides read TGTGCCAGCAGTTTTAAACAGACCTACGAGCAGTACTTC.

V gene TRBV6-5 combines with J gene TRBJ1-5; TRBD1 might be the D (5 bases). Trimming stripped 0 bases from V and 4 bases from J, with 10 bases between. The CDR3 loop spans 15 amino acids. In germline, CDR1 is MNHEY, CDR2 SVGAGI. CDR3 amino acids: CASSYSAGRNQPQHF. CDR3 nucleotides: TGTGCCAGCAGTTACTCGGCGGGGCGGAATCAGCCCCAGCATTTT.

The V call is TRBV5-1, the J call TRBJ1-1; D remains ambiguous. The CDR3 is made up of 13 amino acids. CDR1 is SGHRS and CDR2 is YFSETQ in the germline V gene. Trimming took 2 bases from V and 2 from J, leaving 7 bases between them. CDR3 loop: CASSFLKNTEAFF. The CDR3 coding sequence is TGCGCCAGCAGCTTCTTAAAAAACACTGAAGCTTTCTTT.

V is TRBV30 and J is TRBJ1-2; D gene unclear. The CDR3 length is 16 residues. The germline V gene encodes CDR1 GTSNPN and CDR2 SVGIG (reference sequence). V lost 0 bases and J lost 8, with 22 bases in between. The DNA of the CDR3 is TGTGCCTGGAGTGTAAGCGGTTTGACTCTGGGGAGCGGCTACACCTTC. Translated, it gives CAWSVSGLTLGSGYTF. Drawing the rest from reference TRBV30 and TRBJ1-2, the complete variable domain is SQTIHQWPATLVQPVGSPLSLECTVEGTSNPNLYWYRQAAGRGLQLLFYSVGIGQISSEVPQNLSASRPQDRQFILSSKKLLLSDSGFYLCAWSVSGLTLGSGYTFGSGTRLTVV.

The chain employs TRBV15 and TRBJ1-1, with D uncertain. The ends were cut back, 0 bases at V and 11 bases at J, with 13 bases in the middle. The germline gives CDR1 LNHNV, CDR2 YYDKDF (reference sequence). CDR3 length equals 13 residues. The DNA for the CDR3 is TGTGCCACCAGCAGAGATCTGCGGCGGCCGGCTTTCTTT. This translates into CATSRDLRRPAFF.

V usage is TRBV11-2 and J usage is TRBJ2-7, with D possibly TRBD2 on 7 matching bases. Trimming shortened V by 5 bases and J by 3 bases, and 26 bases separated the two germline ends. This CDR3 contains 18 residues. Germline lookup yields CDR1 SGHAT and CDR2 FQNNGV. Written as DNA, the CDR3 is TGTGCCAGCAGCCCCGTAGACCGCAAAAGGGGGGGGGACTACGAGCAGTACTTC. It translates to CASSPVDRKRGGDYEQYF.

Regarding this clone: Other nucleotide sequences in the sample specify the same CDR3. The V call is TRBV27, the J call TRBJ1-2; D unresolved. Germline assignment: CDR1 MNHEY and CDR2 SMNVEV (reference sequence). The CDR3 is 13 residues long. The V end lost 3 bases, the J end lost 4 bases, and 9 bases lay between the germline ends. The CDR3 loop is CASSFRGSYGYTF. The CDR3 coding sequence is TGTGCCAGCAGTTTCAGAGGGTCCTATGGCTACACCTTC.

The chain uses TRBV19 and TRBJ1-6; 7 positions match TRBD1. The CDR3 sequence is 18 residues long. With V trimmed by 1 base and J by 4 bases, 10 bases remained unmatched. Germline V gene data show CDR1 as LNHDA and CDR2 as SQIVND (reference sequence). CDR3 residues: CASSIVRGQKYYNSPLHF. The DNA for the CDR3 is TGTGCCAGTAGTATAGTGCGGGGACAGAAATATTATAATTCACCCCTCCACTTT.

The V and J genes are TRBV10-3 and TRBJ1-1, with D perhaps TRBD1 (5 bases). CDR1 is ENHRY and CDR2 is SYGVKD in the germline V gene. V was trimmed by 6 bases and J by 1 base, leaving 12 bases between them. The CDR3 consists of 14 residues. CDR3 in amino acids: CAIRKQVGNTEAFF. Written as DNA, the CDR3 is TGTGCCATCAGGAAACAGGTGGGGAACACTGAAGCTTTCTTT.

The gene calls are TRBV9 and TRBJ2-3; D gene ambiguous. This CDR3 region has 14 residues. Trimming pared 7 bases from V and 3 bases from J, leaving 15 bases between. Germline loops: CDR1 SGDLS, CDR2 YYNGEE. The CDR3 nucleotides read TGTGCCAGCGGCTTAACCCCCTCGACAGATACGCAGTATTTT. Translation: CASGLTPSTDTQYF.

V usage is TRBV9 and J usage is TRBJ2-3, with 11 bases that match TRBD2. The V segment lost 0 bases and the J segment 7 bases; nucleotides outside the gene matches: 7. From germline, CDR1 is SGDLS and CDR2 YYNGEE. CDR3 length: 16 residues. This chain's CDR3 is CASSVGNSGGVNTQYF. The CDR3 nucleotides read TGTGCCAGCAGCGTAGGAAATAGCGGGGGGGTGAATACGCAGTATTTT. The variable domain in full, with the rest retrieved from reference TRBV9 and TRBJ2-3, is DSGVTQTPKHLITATGQRVTLRCSPRSGDLSVYWYQQSLDQGLQFLIQYYNGEERAKGNILERFSAQQFPDLHSELNLSSLELGDSALYFCASSVGNSGGVNTQYFGPGTRLTVL.